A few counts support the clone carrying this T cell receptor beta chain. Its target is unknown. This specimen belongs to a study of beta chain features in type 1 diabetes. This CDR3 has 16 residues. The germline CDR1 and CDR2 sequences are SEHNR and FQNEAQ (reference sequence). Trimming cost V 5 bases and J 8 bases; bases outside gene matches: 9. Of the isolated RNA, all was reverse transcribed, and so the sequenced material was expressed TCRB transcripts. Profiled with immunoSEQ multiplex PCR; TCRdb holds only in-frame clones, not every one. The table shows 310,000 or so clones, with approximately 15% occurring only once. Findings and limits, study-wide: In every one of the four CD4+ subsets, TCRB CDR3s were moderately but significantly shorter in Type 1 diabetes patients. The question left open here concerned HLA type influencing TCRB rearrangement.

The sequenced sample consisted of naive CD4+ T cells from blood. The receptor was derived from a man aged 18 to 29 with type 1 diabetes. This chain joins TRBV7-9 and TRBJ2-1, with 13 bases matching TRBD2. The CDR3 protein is CASSPPTSGGAHEQFF. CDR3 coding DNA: TGTGCCAGCAGCCCGCCTACTAGCGGGGGGGCCCATGAGCAGTTCTTC. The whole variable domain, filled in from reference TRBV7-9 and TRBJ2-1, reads DTGVSQNPRHKITKRGQNVTFRCDPISEHNRLYWYRQTLGQGPEFLTYFQNEAQLEKSRLLSDRFSAERPKGSFSTLEIQRTEQGDSAMYLCASSPPTSGGAHEQFFGPGTRLTVL.